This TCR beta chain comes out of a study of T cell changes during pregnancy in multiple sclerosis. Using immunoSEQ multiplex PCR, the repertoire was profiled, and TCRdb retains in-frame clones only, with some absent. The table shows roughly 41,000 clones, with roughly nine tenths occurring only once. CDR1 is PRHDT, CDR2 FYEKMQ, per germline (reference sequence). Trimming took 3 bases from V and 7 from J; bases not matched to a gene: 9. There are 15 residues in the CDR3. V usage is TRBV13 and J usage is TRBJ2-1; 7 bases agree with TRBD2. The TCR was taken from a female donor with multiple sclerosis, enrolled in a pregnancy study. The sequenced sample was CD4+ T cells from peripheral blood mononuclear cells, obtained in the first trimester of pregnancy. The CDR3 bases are TGTGCCAGCAGCTTCTGGGCGGGAGACGTAAATGAGCAGTTCTTC. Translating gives CASSFWAGDVNEQFF.